The 10 T cell receptor beta chains given below trace back to one sample, sequenced in a study of breast tumors, draining lymph nodes, adjacent tissues. Samples came from axillary lymph nodes draining the breast cancer. MiXCR, applied by TCRdb to the multiplex PCR reads, yields one record per CDR3 protein. This sample has 200,000 to 300,000 distinct CDR3 sequences; around 30% occur once, and the top ten carry around 1.1%. Sequencing was performed on axillary lymph node tissue. The source is a female donor with breast cancer. Some clones in this sample may be carry-over from other donors' samples.

To note about this clonotype: A read error may explain this, as a much larger clone is one base away. This rearrangement joins TRBV6-6 to TRBJ2-7; 8 bases line up with TRBD1. J lost 6 bases, V lost 7 bases, and 11 bases had no gene match. Germline-derived CDR1 and CDR2 are MNHNY and SVGAGI (reference sequence). The length of the CDR3 is 14 residues. In nucleotides, the CDR3 is TGTGCCAGCAATCCAGGGGGCGCAGGGTCCGAGCAGTACTTC. It encodes CASNPGGAGSEQYF.

In regard to this clonotype: Given a much more abundant clone one base away, this may be a read error. Written as DNA, the CDR3 is TGTGCCAGCAGCGCCAGGGGACCAGATACGCAGCATTTT. This encodes CASSARGPDTQHF. The chain links TRBV9 to TRBJ2-3, with D maybe TRBD1 (6 bases). The closer fit of TRBJ1-5 to the DNA end suggests the J call may be wrong. The CDR3 is 13 amino acids. The germline CDR1 and CDR2 sequences are SGDLS and YYNGEE.

This clonotype was picked up many times. The J gene is TRBJ1-5, the V gene TRBV6-5; D ambiguous. CDR3 length equals 18 residues. V dropped 7 bases and J dropped 6 bases, with 28 bases sitting between them. Germline V gene data show CDR1 as MNHEY and CDR2 as SVGAGI. As DNA, the CDR3 is TGTGCCAGCAAACCCCTTGACTCCCCTGGTCCCTTCGGTCAGCCCCAGCATTTT. Protein: CASKPLDSPGPFGQPQHF.

This sequence joins TRBV25-1 and TRBJ2-7; 7 positions match TRBD2. V trimming: 8 bases; J trimming: 6 bases; junction bases outside the gene matches: 13. CDR1 is MGHDK, CDR2 SYGVNS, per germline. CDR3 length: 14 residues. This CDR3 is CASVVRGSLGEQYF. DNA of the CDR3: TGTGCCAGCGTTGTACGCGGGAGTCTCGGCGAGCAGTACTTC.

This rearrangement joins TRBV2 to TRBJ2-6, with D tentatively TRBD2 (6 bases). The CDR3 is 13 amino acids. CDR1 is SNHLY and CDR2 is FYNNEI in the germline V gene. V was pared by 6 bases and J by 4 bases, with 7 bases between. Here the CDR3 reads CASRRGGANVLTF. The CDR3, as DNA: TGTGCCAGCAGACGGGGGGGGGCCAACGTCCTGACTTTC.

This clonotype was seen many times. V usage is TRBV19 and J usage is TRBJ2-7, with D tentatively TRBD1 or TRBD2 (5 bases each). Germline V lookup: CDR1 LNHDA, CDR2 SQIVND (reference sequence). The V end lost 10 bases, the J end lost 1 base, and 14 bases lay between the germline ends. The length of the CDR3 is 13 residues. In DNA form, the CDR3 reads TGTGCCACCTCGAAGGGACGGTCCTACGAGCAGTACTTC. Translated, it gives CATSKGRSYEQYF.

This clonotype turned up a few times. The CDR3 DNA reads TGTGCCAGCAGTTTGTCTAGCGGGGGGCCCCAAGAGACCCAGTACTTC. Protein: CASSLSSGGPQETQYF. The chain is built from TRBV6-5 and TRBJ2-5; 11 nucleotides line up with TRBD2. Per the germline V gene, CDR1 is MNHEY and CDR2 is SVGAGI. The ends lost 4 bases at V and 1 base at J; junction bases unmatched: 5. The CDR3 runs 16 residues.

This clonotype showed up many times. This chain uses TRBV24-1 with TRBJ1-5, with 7 bases lining up with TRBD1. This CDR3 contains 14 residues. Trimming took 9 bases from V and 4 from J; bases not matched to a gene: 8. Germline assignment: CDR1 KGHDR and CDR2 SFDVKD. CDR3: CATGDGTANQPQHF. In DNA, the CDR3 is TGTGCCACCGGAGATGGGACAGCTAATCAGCCCCAGCATTTT.

The V call is TRBV5-5, the J call TRBJ2-5, with D hard to call. Trimming removed 4 bases at V and 0 bases at J, with 10 bases between. The length of the CDR3 is 14 residues. From germline, CDR1 is SGHKS and CDR2 YYEKEE (reference sequence). The CDR3 sequence: CASSLEQNQETQYF. The CDR3 DNA sequence: TGTGCCAGCAGCCTCGAACAAAACCAAGAGACCCAGTACTTC.

This clonotype was counted many times. As DNA, the CDR3 is TGTGCCAGCAGTTTACAGGTCCCAAATTCACCCCTCCACTTT. Its translation: CASSLQVPNSPLHF. The chain uses TRBV12-3 or TRBV12-4 and TRBJ1-6; no firm D call. Trimming took 2 bases from V and 7 from J, leaving 9 bases between them. CDR3 length: 14 residues.